The 18 T cell receptor beta chains presented below share a single source sample, sequenced in a study of CD8 T cells in ankylosing spondylitis. TCRdb fed the 5' RACE reads into MiXCR, producing one record per CDR3 protein. The sample holds some 250,000 distinct CDR3 sequences, about 10% seen once. Sequenced material: blood, either unsorted or a sorted T cell fraction (not recorded which). The source of these receptors is a male donor with ankylosing spondylitis or in good health (not recorded which).

The table lists this clonotype with many counts. V is TRBV9 and J is TRBJ1-2; 10 positions agree with TRBD1. Losses at the gene ends were 0 bases for V and 3 bases for J; bases not matched to a gene: 5. Germline V lookup: CDR1 SGDLS, CDR2 YYNGEE. There are 16 residues in the CDR3. CDR3 nucleotide sequence: TGTGCCAGCAGCGTAGTCGCGACAGGGGGCTACTATGGCTACACCTTC. Encoded protein: CASSVVATGGYYGYTF.

This clonotype was detected a few times. V usage is TRBV5-4 and J usage is TRBJ2-5; 8 bases are a match to TRBD1. The CDR3 covers 13 residues. CDR1 is SGHNT, CDR2 YYREEE, per germline (reference sequence). Losses at the gene ends were 8 bases for V and 5 bases for J; bases not matched to a gene: 8. CDR3 loop: CASNSGGSETQYF. CDR3 DNA sequence: TGTGCCAGTAACTCAGGGGGCAGTGAGACCCAGTACTTC.

The chain recombines TRBV3-1 with TRBJ2-5, with D possibly called TRBD1 or TRBD2 (5 bases each). Germline-derived CDR1 and CDR2 are LGHDT and YNNKEL (reference sequence). This CDR3 region has 15 residues. V was trimmed by 3 bases and J by 4 bases, leaving 15 bases between them. The CDR3 nucleotides read TGTGCCAGCAGCCAGATGCGGAGAGGGGTAGAGACCCAGTACTTC. Translating gives CASSQMRRGVETQYF.

This clonotype showed up many times. This chain joins TRBV5-1 and TRBJ1-2, with D possibly being TRBD1 (5 bases). The length of the CDR3 is 12 residues. V was trimmed by 5 bases and J by 4 bases, leaving 9 bases between them. CDR1 is SGHRS and CDR2 is YFSETQ in the germline V gene. The CDR3 DNA reads TGCGCCAGCAGGGCAGGGACCTATGGCTACACCTTC. Its translation is CASRAGTYGYTF. The full variable domain, rest sourced from reference TRBV5-1 and TRBJ1-2, is KAGVTQTPRYLIKTRGQQVTLSCSPISGHRSVSWYQQTPGQGLQFLFEYFSETQRNKGNFPGRFSGRQFSNSRSEMNVSTLELGDSALYLCASRAGTYGYTFGSGTRLTVV.

This clonotype was detected many times. The J gene is TRBJ1-6, the V gene TRBV5-1; no definite D call. This CDR3 has 13 amino acids. Looked up from germline, CDR1 is SGHRS and CDR2 is YFSETQ. V was cut by 2 bases and J by 7 bases, with 7 bases left in between. The CDR3 coding sequence is TGCGCCAGCAGCTTCGTGGAGAATTCACCCCTCCACTTT. Its protein is CASSFVENSPLHF.

This clonotype was recorded a few times. V is TRBV5-1 and J is TRBJ2-5; 12 nucleotides match TRBD2. The V gene's germline CDR1 is SGHRS and CDR2 YFSETQ. Trimming took 0 bases from V and 1 from J; bases not matched to a gene: 7. This CDR3 has 18 residues. The CDR3 DNA sequence: TGCGCCAGCAGCTTGGGACTAGCGGGAGTTACGGGCCAAGAGACCCAGTACTTC. It codes for CASSLGLAGVTGQETQYF.

Details on this clonotype: With a much larger clone just one base away, this may be a read error. This chain uses TRBV7-8 with TRBJ2-7, with 8 bases matching TRBD1. J lost 5 bases, V lost 0 bases, and 3 bases had no gene match. The CDR3 totals 14 residues. Germline V CDR1 and CDR2: SGHVS, FQNEAQ. The CDR3 protein is CASSLATGDDEQYF. CDR3 DNA sequence: TGTGCCAGCAGCTTAGCGACAGGGGACGACGAGCAGTACTTC.

At least ten counts were recorded for this clonotype. The gene calls are TRBV27 and TRBJ1-1; 9 bases line up with TRBD1. This CDR3 has 13 amino acids. The V and J ends lost 2 bases and 7 bases, in that order; junction bases with no gene match: 2. Germline assignment: CDR1 MNHEY and CDR2 SMNVEV (reference sequence). In nucleotides, the CDR3 is TGTGCCAGCAGTTTAGTGGACAGGGGTGAAGCTTTCTTT. This encodes CASSLVDRGEAFF.

This clonotype was counted only a few times. The chain carries TRBV9 and TRBJ1-6; D is ambiguous. The germline CDR1 and CDR2 sequences are SGDLS and YYNGEE. V was trimmed by 3 bases and J by 5 bases, leaving 9 bases between them. The CDR3 length is 14 residues. The CDR3 DNA reads as TGTGCCAGCAGCGCACAGATGGATAATTCACCCCTCCACTTT. The encoded protein is CASSAQMDNSPLHF.

CDR3 loop: CASSQGASSGNTIYF. The CDR3 DNA follows: TGCGCCAGCAGCCAAGGGGCCTCATCTGGAAACACCATATATTTT. J is TRBJ1-3 and V is TRBV4-1; no definite D call. The CDR3 covers 15 residues. Germline V gene sequence: CDR1 MGHRA, CDR2 YSYEKL. Trimming cost V 1 base and J 1 base, with 8 bases left between them.

V and J are TRBV12-3 or TRBV12-4 and TRBJ2-5; D unclear. Trimming took 5 bases from V and 10 from J, leaving 17 bases between them. The CDR3 runs to 13 residues. The CDR3 coding sequence is TGTGCCAGCAGTCCCCGTGGAGCTCTAAACCAGTACTTC. Amino acids: CASSPRGALNQYF.

This clonotype came up many times. This sequence joins TRBV5-5 and TRBJ2-1; 9 bases are shared with TRBD1. J gave up 7 bases and V 3 bases, and 11 bases lay outside the gene matches. This CDR3 has 16 amino acids. Germline-derived CDR1 and CDR2 are SGHKS and YYEKEE (reference sequence). CDR3 in amino acids: CASSSSAGQGLNEQFF. CDR3 bases: TGTGCCAGCAGCTCCTCGGCGGGACAGGGATTGAATGAGCAGTTCTTC.

This clonotype came up many times. The chain recombines TRBV28 with TRBJ1-5; the D is unclear. The germline V gene has CDR1 MDHEN and CDR2 SYDVKM. This CDR3 spans 14 amino acids. V was shortened by 1 base and J by 5 bases, with 9 bases between the two germline ends. CDR3 coding DNA: TGTGCCAGCAGTTTATCCGGGATTCATCAGCCCCAGCATTTT. Translating gives CASSLSGIHQPQHF.

This clonotype was observed at least ten times. The chain links TRBV12-3 or TRBV12-4 to TRBJ2-5; 9 bases are shared with TRBD1. This CDR3 has 19 residues. V trimming: 7 bases; J trimming: 0 bases; junction bases outside the gene matches: 18. The chain's CDR3 is CASMVGRRTGAINQETQYF. CDR3 coding DNA: TGTGCCAGCATGGTGGGAAGAAGGACAGGGGCCATAAACCAAGAGACCCAGTACTTC.

Ten or more counts support this clonotype. The chain has TRBV20-1 and TRBJ2-3; maybe TRBD1 (6 bases). Germline V gives CDR1 DFQATT, CDR2 SNEGSKA (reference sequence). Deletions cut 4 bases from V and 2 bases from J, with 13 bases between. The CDR3 is 14 residues long. The chain's CDR3 is CSAMGQSNTDTQYF. The CDR3 nucleotides read TGCAGTGCTATGGGACAAAGCAACACAGATACGCAGTATTTT.

This clonotype came up many times. The genes are TRBV5-5 and TRBJ1-1; D is unclear. CDR3 length: 15 residues. Germline-derived CDR1 and CDR2 are SGHKS and YYEKEE (reference sequence). The V end was cut by 4 bases, the J end by 3 bases, with 16 bases between. The DNA of the CDR3 is TGTGCCAGCAGCGGGAGGGTTCGGTTGGACACTGAAGCTTTCTTT. Its protein is CASSGRVRLDTEAFF.

This clonotype was seen many times. V gene TRBV10-3 combines with J gene TRBJ2-1; TRBD2 matches at 13 bases. This CDR3 comprises 17 residues. Germline loops: CDR1 ENHRY, CDR2 SYGVKD. The V gene end was trimmed by 11 bases and the J gene end by 2 bases; junction bases not matched to a gene: 12. CDR3 DNA sequence: TGTGCCGTTCAAGGGACTAGCGGGATGAGCCCCTACAATGAGCAGTTCTTC. This translates into CAVQGTSGMSPYNEQFF.

This clonotype was detected only a few times. The junction and the germline gene differ at one end; a read error may be behind it. The J gene is TRBJ2-3, the V gene TRBV24-1; a weak D match, TRBD1 (5 bases). The CDR3 spans 11 residues. In germline, CDR1 is KGHDR, CDR2 SFDVKD. CDR3 amino acids: CATSDLRVTVF. The DNA for the CDR3 is TGTGCCACCAGTGATTTGCGAGTGACAGTTTTT.